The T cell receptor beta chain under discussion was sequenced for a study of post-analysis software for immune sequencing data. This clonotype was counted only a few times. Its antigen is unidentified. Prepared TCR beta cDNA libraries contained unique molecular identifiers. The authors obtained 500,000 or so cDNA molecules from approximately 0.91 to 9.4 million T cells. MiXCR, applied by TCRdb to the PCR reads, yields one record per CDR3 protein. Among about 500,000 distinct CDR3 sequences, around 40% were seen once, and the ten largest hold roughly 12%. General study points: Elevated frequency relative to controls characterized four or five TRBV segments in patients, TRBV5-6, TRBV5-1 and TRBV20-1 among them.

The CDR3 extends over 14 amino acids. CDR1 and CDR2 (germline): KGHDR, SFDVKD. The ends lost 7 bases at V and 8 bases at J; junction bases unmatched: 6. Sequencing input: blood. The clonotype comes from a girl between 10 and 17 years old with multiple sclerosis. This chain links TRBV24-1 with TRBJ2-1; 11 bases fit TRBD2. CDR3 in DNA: TGTGCCACCAGGGGACTAGCGGCCCCATATGAGCAGTTCTTC. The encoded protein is CATRGLAAPYEQFF.